A selection of T cell receptor beta chains follows, all from one sample in a study of T cells in Graves' hyperthyroidism and ophthalmopathy. TCRdb passed the multiplex PCR reads through MiXCR, listing each CDR3 protein once. The table records roughly 180,000 distinct CDR3 sequences, 9.4% of them present only once. The sequenced sample consisted of blood. The receptors derive from a woman between 18 and 29 years old with Graves' hyperthyroidism that later progressed to Graves' ophthalmopathy. Each CDR3 is given without its conserved first and last residue. A D gene is named only where the DNA matches it firmly.

D | V | length | CDR3
TRBD1 | TRBV9 | 14 | ASSVYRGSRIGGYT
TRBD1 | TRBV6-1 | 16 | ASQWDRPRGKMNTEAF
TRBD2 | TRBV9 | 19 | ASSADLTPGLADTSTDTQY
TRBD2 | TRBV11-1 | 13 | ASSPTSVNGGELF
- | TRBV15 | 13 | ATSRDLGGGQPQH
- | TRBV5-5 | 13 | ASSYSNRYHYEQY
- | TRBV5-1 | 12 | ASSLGRNQETQY
- | TRBV18 | 11 | ASSPGWAGELF
TRBD2 | TRBV3-1 | 15 | ASSQERLAGGLHEQY
- | TRBV2 | 13 | ASSEREGFEDTIY
TRBD2 | TRBV7-3 | 14 | ASSLNPGTRYNEQF
- | TRBV25-1 | 12 | ASSEPGPLRGAF
- | TRBV10-2 | 13 | ASSGGGQLNSPLH
- | TRBV10-1 | 10 | ASSGVAGAQY
- | TRBV18 | 12 | ASLQGSSYNEQF
- | TRBV24-1 | 12 | ATSVGGGGQPQH
- | TRBV10-3 | 14 | AISPRNEVYQETQY
- | TRBV7-2 | 11 | ASSLGGHQPRH
- | TRBV6-1 | 13 | ASSEWGLPVETQY
- | TRBV6-2/TRBV6-3 | 12 | ASSYLRDNQPQH
TRBD1 | TRBV4-1 | 11 | ASNQLTGDEQY
TRBD1 | TRBV7-2 | 14 | ASSPGGGGVFYGYT
- | TRBV27 | 12 | ASSLDSSHSPLH
TRBD2 | TRBV7-2 | 14 | ASSLDLSGDADTQY
- | TRBV12-3/TRBV12-4 | 10 | ASSFMANEQF
TRBD1 | TRBV7-3 | 11 | ASSSGQGSEQY
TRBD1 | TRBV18 | 13 | ASSPPAGGAEKLF
- | TRBV24-1 | 15 | ATSDPGLSPGTDTQY
TRBD1 | TRBV13 | 13 | ASSSPGQGLYEQY
TRBD2 | TRBV7-6 | 14 | ASSLGLAGASHEQF
TRBD1 | TRBV10-3 | 11 | AIRGQGQETQY
- | TRBV24-1 | 17 | ATSDSFAPAGRGTDTQY
TRBD1 | TRBV3-1 | 14 | ASSPRDSYFGETQY
- | TRBV7-3 | 13 | ASSPQGSGFNEQF
- | TRBV29-1 | 11 | SVGGAGEGGYT
TRBD2 | TRBV29-1 | 14 | SVEWEVTGGPYEQY
TRBD2 | TRBV5-6 | 13 | ASSLGGLAPDTQY
- | TRBV7-3 | 12 | ASSLTAVNTEAF
- | TRBV5-8 | 12 | ASRAGAANEKLF
- | TRBV20-1 | 11 | SARRVTGTGAF
TRBD2 | TRBV6-1 | 13 | ASSEGGGSYNEQF
- | TRBV7-3 | 14 | ASSLGLGRSTDTQY
TRBD1 | TRBV19 | 13 | ASNRGQASNQPQH
TRBD1 | TRBV12-3/TRBV12-4 | 12 | ASSAGQGSYEQY
TRBD1 | TRBV2 | 12 | ASSYDRGNQPQH
TRBD2 | TRBV6-1 | 15 | ASSSTSGWFSYNEQF
- | TRBV2 | 13 | ASRPFGTPQETQY
- | TRBV7-9 | 12 | ASSLVGRGSPLH
- | TRBV19 | 11 | ASSIAGTGPQH
- | TRBV5-4 | 12 | ASLPGPGTDTQY
TRBD1 | TRBV6-4 | 13 | ASRRSTGPNTEAF
- | TRBV20-1 | 12 | SAPQWTFSNEQF